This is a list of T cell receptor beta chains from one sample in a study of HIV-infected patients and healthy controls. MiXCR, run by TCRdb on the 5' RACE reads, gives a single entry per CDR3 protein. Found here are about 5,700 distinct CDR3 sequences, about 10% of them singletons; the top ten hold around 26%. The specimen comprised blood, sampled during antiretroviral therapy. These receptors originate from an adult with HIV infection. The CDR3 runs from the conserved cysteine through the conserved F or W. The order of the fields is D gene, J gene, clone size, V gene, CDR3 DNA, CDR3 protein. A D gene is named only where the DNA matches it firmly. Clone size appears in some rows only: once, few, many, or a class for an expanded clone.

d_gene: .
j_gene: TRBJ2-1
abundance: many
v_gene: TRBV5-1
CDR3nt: TGCGCCAGCAGCTTGGAATCGCGGAACAATGAGCAGTTCTTC
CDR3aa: CASSLESRNNEQFF

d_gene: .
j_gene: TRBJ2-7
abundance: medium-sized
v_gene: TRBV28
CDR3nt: TGTGCCAGCAGTTTGAAGGGGGATGTGAGCGAGCAGTACTTC
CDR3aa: CASSLKGDVSEQYF

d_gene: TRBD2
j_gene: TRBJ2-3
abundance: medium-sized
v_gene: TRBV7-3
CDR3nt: TGTGCCAGCAGCCCCGGGACTAGCGCAGATACGCAGTATTTT
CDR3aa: CASSPGTSADTQYF

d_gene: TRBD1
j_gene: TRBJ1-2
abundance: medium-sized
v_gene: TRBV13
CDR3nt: TGTGCCAGCAGCGGGACAGCGAACTATGGCTACACCTTC
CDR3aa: CASSGTANYGYTF

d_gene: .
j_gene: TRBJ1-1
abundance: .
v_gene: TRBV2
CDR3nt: TGTGCCAGCAGGGAGGGGGGAGTTGAAGCTTTCTTT
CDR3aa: CASREGGVEAFF

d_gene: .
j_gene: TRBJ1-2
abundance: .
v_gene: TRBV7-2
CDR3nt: TGTGCCAGCAGCTCCCCTGGCTATGGCTACACCTTC
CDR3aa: CASSSPGYGYTF

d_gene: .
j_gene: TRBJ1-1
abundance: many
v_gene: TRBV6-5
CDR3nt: TGTGCCAGCAGGATTGAGGGGACTGAGAACACTGAAGCTTTCTTT
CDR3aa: CASRIEGTENTEAFF

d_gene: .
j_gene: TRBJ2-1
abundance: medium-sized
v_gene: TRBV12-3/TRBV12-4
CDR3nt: TGTGCCAGCAGTTTAGGGTTACACTCCTACAATGAGCAGTTCTTC
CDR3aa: CASSLGLHSYNEQFF

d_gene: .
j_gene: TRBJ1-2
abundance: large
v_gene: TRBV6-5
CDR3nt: TGTGCCAGCAGTCCCTCCCAGTTACAGTATAACTATGGCTACACCTTC
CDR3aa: CASSPSQLQYNYGYTF

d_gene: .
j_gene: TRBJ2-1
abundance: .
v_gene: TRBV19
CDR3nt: TGTGCCAGTAGTATAAGGGAGGCTGGGGAGCAGTTCTTC
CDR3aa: CASSIREAGEQFF